This T cell receptor beta chain appears in the sequencing data of a study of blood T cell repertoires in COVID-19. About the research overall: Sites across the United States, Italy and Spain contributed samples from acute and convalescent COVID-19.

The CDR3 length is 18 residues. V dropped 0 bases and J dropped 4 bases, with 21 bases sitting between them. The germline V gene encodes CDR1 GTSNPN and CDR2 SVGIG (reference sequence). How the authors handled the data: For nucleated cells, counts were estimated from reference gene primer amplification. Assay used: immunoSEQ multiplex PCR; TCRdb lists only in-frame clones, some missing. The D gene and trimming were derived from the DNA, and the V and J assignments and clone size from that table. The table lists a few hundred thousand clones, approximately 85% of them singletons. The V and J genes are TRBV30 and TRBJ2-2, with a tentative D call TRBD1 (6 bases). The sequence was obtained from a human donor in a cohort sampled during active COVID-19. The sample taken for sequencing was peripheral blood. The CDR3 reads CAWSVALITGIFTGELFF. The CDR3 DNA sequence: TGTGCCTGGAGTGTAGCCCTTATTACAGGGATATTCACCGGGGAGCTGTTTTTT.